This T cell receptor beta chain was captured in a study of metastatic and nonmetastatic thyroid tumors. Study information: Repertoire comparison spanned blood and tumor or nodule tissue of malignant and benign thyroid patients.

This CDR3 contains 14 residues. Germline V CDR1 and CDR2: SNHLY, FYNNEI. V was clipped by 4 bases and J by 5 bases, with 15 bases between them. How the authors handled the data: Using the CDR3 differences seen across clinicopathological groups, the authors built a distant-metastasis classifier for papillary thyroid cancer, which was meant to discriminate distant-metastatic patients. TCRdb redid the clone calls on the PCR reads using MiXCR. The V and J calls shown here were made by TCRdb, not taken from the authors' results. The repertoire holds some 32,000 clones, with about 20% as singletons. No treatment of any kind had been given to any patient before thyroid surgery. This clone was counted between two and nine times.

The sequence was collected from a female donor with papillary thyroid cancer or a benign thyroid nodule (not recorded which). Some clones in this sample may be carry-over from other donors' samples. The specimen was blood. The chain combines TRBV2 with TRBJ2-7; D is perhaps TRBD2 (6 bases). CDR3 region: CASSVWRDSNEQYF. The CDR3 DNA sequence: TGTGCCAGCAGTGTCTGGCGGGATTCTAACGAGCAGTACTTC.